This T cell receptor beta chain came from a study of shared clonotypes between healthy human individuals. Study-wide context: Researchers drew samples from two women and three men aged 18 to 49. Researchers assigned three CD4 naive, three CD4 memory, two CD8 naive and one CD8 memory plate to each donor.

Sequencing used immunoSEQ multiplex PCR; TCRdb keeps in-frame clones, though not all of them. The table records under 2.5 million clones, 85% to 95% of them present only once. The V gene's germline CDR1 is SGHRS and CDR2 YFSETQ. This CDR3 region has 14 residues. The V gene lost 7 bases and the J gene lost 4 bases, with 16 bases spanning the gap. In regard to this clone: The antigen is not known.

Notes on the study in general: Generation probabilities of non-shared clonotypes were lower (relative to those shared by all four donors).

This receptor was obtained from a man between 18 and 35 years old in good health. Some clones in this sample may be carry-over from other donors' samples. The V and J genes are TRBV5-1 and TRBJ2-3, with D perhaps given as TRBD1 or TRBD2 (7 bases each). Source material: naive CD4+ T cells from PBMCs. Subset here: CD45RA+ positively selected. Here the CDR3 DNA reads TGCGCCAGCTCGCAGGGGGGGGTCGCAGATACGCAGTATTTT. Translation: CASSQGGVADTQYF.